This is a list of T cell receptor beta chains from one sample in a study of siplizumab effects on memory and regulatory T cells. Assay: immunoSEQ multiplex PCR; the TCRdb copy retains only in-frame clones and omits some. The sample has 90,000 to 130,000 clones; just under 95% are singletons. Material for sequencing was CD4+ T cells sorted from blood. The receptors were sampled from a human donor in good health. CDR3s include the opening cysteine and the closing phenylalanine or tryptophan. D genes are given only for firm matches. Expanded clones are given a class, and other clones once, few, many or no size at all.

cdr3_aa	cdr3_nt	v_call	clone_size	j_call	d_call
CASSLRGINEKLFF	TGTGCCAGCAGCTTGAGGGGGATTAATGAAAAACTGTTTTTT	TRBV5-4	.	TRBJ1-4	.
CASSLSLAGANEQFF	TGTGCCAGCAGCTTAAGTCTAGCGGGGGCCAATGAGCAGTTCTTC	TRBV7-3	.	TRBJ2-1	TRBD2
CASTPAWGAFF	TGTGCCAGCACCCCTGCTTGGGGAGCTTTCTTT	TRBV2	.	TRBJ1-1	.
CSVDGGVVETQYF	TGCAGCGTAGATGGGGGCGTGGTGGAGACCCAGTACTTC	TRBV29-1	.	TRBJ2-5	.
CASSQDPAGGWNEQYF	TGTGCCAGCAGCCAAGACCCAGCGGGAGGGTGGAACGAGCAGTACTTC	TRBV7-9	.	TRBJ2-7	TRBD2
CASSTGTGPYEQYF	TGCGCCAGCAGCACCGGGACAGGGCCATACGAGCAGTACTTC	TRBV5-1	.	TRBJ2-7	TRBD1
CASSKTGGDRSTDTQYF	TGTGCCAGCAGCAAAACAGGGGGGGACAGAAGCACAGATACGCAGTATTTT	TRBV7-8	.	TRBJ2-3	.
CASSRGSAYNEQFF	TGTGCCAGCAGCCGGGGGTCCGCCTACAATGAGCAGTTCTTC	TRBV7-9	once	TRBJ2-1	.
CASSIDRDYGYTF	TGTGCCAGTAGTATAGACCGGGACTATGGCTACACCTTC	TRBV19	.	TRBJ1-2	.
CASSASRGNTEAFF	TGTGCCAGCAGCGCTAGCAGGGGGAACACTGAAGCTTTCTTT	TRBV2	.	TRBJ1-1	.
CASSTPSGYTEAFF	TGTGCCAGTAGTACCCCCTCCGGTTACACTGAAGCTTTCTTT	TRBV19	.	TRBJ1-1	.
CASSFLTVLQETQYF	TGTGCCAGCAGCTTTCTCACAGTCTTACAAGAGACCCAGTACTTC	TRBV7-8	.	TRBJ2-5	.
CASMPGHSNQPQHF	TGTGCCAGCATGCCAGGGCATAGCAATCAGCCCCAGCATTTT	TRBV2	.	TRBJ1-5	.
CASSFRQVEGEQFF	TGTGCCAGCAGCTTTCGCCAGGTTGAGGGGGAGCAGTTCTTC	TRBV5-4	.	TRBJ2-1	.
CASSLSPNAQETQYF	TGTGCCAGCAGCTTGTCTCCGAACGCCCAAGAGACCCAGTACTTC	TRBV5-6	.	TRBJ2-5	.
CASSHRGRNEQFF	TGTGCCAGCAGCCACAGGGGTCGCAATGAGCAGTTCTTC	TRBV7-9	.	TRBJ2-1	TRBD1
CASSTRDRVNTEAFF	TGTGCCAGCAGCACGAGGGACAGGGTTAACACTGAAGCTTTCTTT	TRBV5-8	.	TRBJ1-1	TRBD1
CASSTDRGVGTEAFF	TGCGCCAGCAGCACGGACCGGGGTGTCGGCACTGAAGCTTTCTTT	TRBV5-1	.	TRBJ1-1	.
CASKNQGAPGANVLTF	TGTGCCAGTAAAAATCAGGGGGCCCCTGGGGCCAACGTCCTGACTTTC	TRBV19	.	TRBJ2-6	TRBD1
CASSSYSYEQYF	TGTGCCAGCAGCTCCTACTCCTACGAGCAGTACTTC	TRBV7-2	.	TRBJ2-7	.
CASSYGGSPLHF	TGTGCCAGCAGTTACGGGGGTTCACCCCTCCACTTT	TRBV6-5	few	TRBJ1-6	.
CASPGQSRRYSNQPQHF	TGCGCCAGCCCGGGACAGTCAAGGAGATATAGCAATCAGCCCCAGCATTTT	TRBV5-1	.	TRBJ1-5	TRBD1
CASREDGDQPQHF	TGTGCCAGCAGAGAAGACGGAGATCAGCCCCAGCATTTT	TRBV2	.	TRBJ1-5	.
CASSYQGRTDTQYF	TGTGCCAGCTCATATCAGGGACGCACAGATACGCAGTATTTT	TRBV18	.	TRBJ2-3	.
CASSENRGDSNQPQHF	TGTGCCAGCAGTGAAAACAGGGGCGACAGCAATCAGCCCCAGCATTTT	TRBV6-1	.	TRBJ1-5	TRBD1
CASSSQGGTEAFF	TGTGCCAGCAGCTCACAGGGGGGCACTGAAGCTTTCTTT	TRBV11-1	.	TRBJ1-1	TRBD1
CASSKLSGQGSRNEQFF	TGTGCCAGCAGCAAATTATCGGGACAGGGTAGTCGGAATGAGCAGTTCTTC	TRBV21-1	.	TRBJ2-1	.
CASSLGRVGVIGETQYF	TGTGCCAGCAGCTTAGGAAGGGTCGGGGTAATCGGGGAGACCCAGTACTTC	TRBV7-9	.	TRBJ2-5	.
CASSLVSEVGYTF	TGCGCCAGCAGCTTGGTTTCAGAGGTTGGCTACACCTTC	TRBV5-1	.	TRBJ1-2	.
CASSVNVGHNEQFF	TGTGCCAGCAGCGTAAATGTGGGCCACAATGAGCAGTTCTTC	TRBV9	.	TRBJ2-1	.
CASSYGAGAYEQYF	TGTGCCAGCAGTTACGGGGCGGGGGCCTACGAGCAGTACTTC	TRBV6-5	.	TRBJ2-7	TRBD2
CASSEGGQGNEKLFF	TGTGCCAGCAGTGAAGGGGGACAGGGAAATGAAAAACTGTTTTTT	TRBV2	few	TRBJ1-4	TRBD1
CASSTGTANSPLHF	TGCGCCAGCAGCACCGGGACAGCTAATTCACCCCTCCACTTT	TRBV5-1	.	TRBJ1-6	TRBD1
CAWRGWSSGANVLTF	TGTGCCTGGAGAGGTTGGAGCTCTGGGGCCAACGTCCTGACTTTC	TRBV30	.	TRBJ2-6	.
CASSSPPAGQNYGYTF	TGTGCCAGCAGCTCTCCCCCTGCGGGACAGAACTATGGCTACACCTTC	TRBV7-9	.	TRBJ1-2	TRBD1
CASSSKDRAVGELFF	TGTGCCAGCAGCTCCAAGGACAGGGCAGTGGGGGAGCTGTTTTTT	TRBV5-4	.	TRBJ2-2	TRBD1
CASSPTRGTDTQYF	TGTGCCAGCTCACCAACCAGGGGCACAGATACGCAGTATTTT	TRBV18	.	TRBJ2-3	.
CASSEGGGYEQYF	TGTGCCAGCAGCGAAGGGGGCGGGTACGAGCAGTACTTC	TRBV9	.	TRBJ2-7	TRBD1
CASSDRGPDNEKLFF	TGTGCCAGCAGTGACCGGGGCCCCGACAATGAAAAACTGTTTTTT	TRBV6-1	.	TRBJ1-4	.
CASSQSATDRDQYGYTF	TGTGCCAGCAGTCAATCCGCAACGGACAGGGATCAATACGGCTACACCTTC	TRBV2	.	TRBJ1-2	TRBD1
CASSSYLVGQDLSSYEQYF	TGTGCCAGCAGCTCATATTTAGTTGGACAGGATCTAAGTTCCTACGAGCAGTACTTC	TRBV11-2	.	TRBJ2-7	TRBD1
CASDRGTF	TGTGCCAGCGACCGTGGTACCTTC	TRBV6-6	.	TRBJ1-2	.
CASSLEVSGNTIYF	TGTGCCAGCAGCTTGGAGGTATCTGGAAACACCATATATTTT	TRBV5-5	.	TRBJ1-3	.
CASSLLQGDYGYTF	TGTGCCAGCAGTTTACTCCAAGGGGACTATGGCTACACCTTC	TRBV27	.	TRBJ1-2	.
CASSLGASVTYEQYF	TGCGCCAGCAGCCTTGGAGCTAGCGTGACCTACGAGCAGTACTTC	TRBV5-1	.	TRBJ2-7	.
CSVPGTGGRQPQHF	TGCAGCGTACCCGGGACAGGGGGGAGACAGCCCCAGCATTTT	TRBV29-1	.	TRBJ1-5	TRBD1
CASSLALDLLFPTPLHF	TGCGCCAGCAGCTTGGCGTTGGACCTCCTGTTTCCTACACCCCTCCACTTT	TRBV5-1	.	TRBJ1-6	.
CASSHGTARTGELFF	TGTGCCAGCAGCCACGGGACAGCCCGAACCGGGGAGCTGTTTTTT	TRBV11-2	.	TRBJ2-2	TRBD1